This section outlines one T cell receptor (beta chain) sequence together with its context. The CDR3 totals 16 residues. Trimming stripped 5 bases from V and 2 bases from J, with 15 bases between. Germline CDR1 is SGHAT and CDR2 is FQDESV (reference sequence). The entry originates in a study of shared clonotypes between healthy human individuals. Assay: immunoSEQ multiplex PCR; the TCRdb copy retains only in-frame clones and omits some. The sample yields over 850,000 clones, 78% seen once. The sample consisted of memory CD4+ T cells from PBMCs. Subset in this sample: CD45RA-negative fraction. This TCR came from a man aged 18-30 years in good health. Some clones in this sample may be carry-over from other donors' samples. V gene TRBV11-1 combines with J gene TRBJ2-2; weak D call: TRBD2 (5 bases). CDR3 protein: CASSPRPEANTGELFF. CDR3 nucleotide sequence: TGTGCCAGCAGCCCGCGTCCGGAGGCTAACACCGGGGAGCTGTTTTTT.